Described below is a single T cell receptor (beta chain) sequence and its context. Its cognate antigen is unknown. The sample comes from a study of CD8+ T cells in alopecia areata. Whole-study results and caveats: Lesional scalp displayed greater clonality than normal scalp, most notably in alopecia totalis/universalis. Sequencing of scalp samples also captures resident alphabeta T cells of normal skin.

PBMCs yielded sorted CD4+ and CD8+ T cells. cDNA prepared by RNA extraction and subsequent reverse transcription served as the template for sequencing. TCRdb's copy holds only in-frame clones and misses some; the assay was immunoSEQ multiplex PCR. The sample lists roughly 150,000 clones; around 55% were seen once. The germline V gene has CDR1 MNHEY and CDR2 SMNVEV (reference sequence). The CDR3 is made up of 13 amino acids. V shed 2 bases and J shed 10 bases, with 14 bases lying between them. The chain is built from TRBV27 and TRBJ1-1; D perhaps matches TRBD1 (5 bases). Material for sequencing was CD4+ T cells sorted from blood. The source is a human donor in good health. The CDR3 spells CASSLAGRYGAFF. As DNA, the CDR3 is TGTGCCAGCAGTTTAGCAGGGAGGTATGGAGCTTTCTTT.